The 20 T cell receptor beta chains presented below share a single source sample, sequenced in a study of T cell responses to AZD1222 COVID-19 vaccine. Clones were sequenced by immunoSEQ multiplex PCR, and TCRdb holds only the in-frame ones, with some missing. The sample holds some 150,000 clones, about 88% seen once. Sequencing used peripheral blood, obtained after recovery from COVID-19. The receptors shown here come from an adult who had recovered from COVID-19.

This clone was seen just once. This chain joins TRBV15 and TRBJ2-7, with D maybe TRBD1 (6 bases). The ends were cut back, 3 bases at V and 6 bases at J, with 9 bases in the middle. This CDR3 spans 12 amino acids. Germline V gene data show CDR1 as LNHNV and CDR2 as YYDKDF (reference sequence). CDR3 in amino acids: CATSSPRGEQYF. The DNA for the CDR3 is TGTGCCACCAGCAGCCCCAGGGGCGAGCAGTACTTC. Together with reference TRBV15 and TRBJ2-7, the CDR3 gives the full variable domain: DAMVIQNPRYQVTQFGKPVTLSCSQTLNHNVMYWYQQKSSQAPKLLFHYYDKDFNNEADTPDNFQSRRPNTSFCFLDIRSPGLGDTAMYLCATSSPRGEQYFGPGTRLTVT.

The gene calls are TRBV7-2 and TRBJ1-3, with D possibly being TRBD1 (5 bases). Germline V gives CDR1 SGHTA, CDR2 FQGNSA. V lost 1 base and J 2 bases, leaving 12 bases between the germline ends. The CDR3 contains 16 residues. CDR3 amino acids: CASSLVPGKAGNTIYF. CDR3 coding DNA: TGTGCCAGCAGCTTAGTTCCAGGGAAGGCTGGAAACACCATATATTTT.

The chain couples TRBV20-1 to TRBJ1-5, with 7 bases identical to TRBD1. Trimming at V came to 3 bases and at J to 6 bases, leaving 5 bases not matched to a gene. There are 13 residues in the CDR3. Germline CDR1 reads DFQATT; CDR2 reads SNEGSKA (reference sequence). The DNA for the CDR3 is TGCAGTGCTAGTGACAGGGTCGCTCAGCCCCAGCATTTT. It encodes CSASDRVAQPQHF.

For this clone: This same CDR3 is encoded by further DNA sequences in the sample. This chain links TRBV11-3 with TRBJ2-2; no clear D gene. V was cut by 5 bases and J by 2 bases, with 3 bases left in between. The CDR3 has 12 amino acids. From germline, CDR1 is SGHNT and CDR2 YENEEA. The chain's CDR3 is CASSPNTGELFF. In nucleotides, the CDR3 is TGTGCCAGCAGCCCAAACACCGGGGAGCTGTTTTTT.

This clone was found a few times. The chain carries TRBV14 and TRBJ1-1; the D is unclear. The ends were cut back, 4 bases at V and 1 base at J, with 10 bases in the middle. The CDR3 sequence is 14 residues long. The germline V gene has CDR1 SGHDN and CDR2 FVKESK. CDR3 nucleotide sequence: TGTGCCAGCAGCCCCCCTCTGGCGAACACTGAAGCTTTCTTT. Its translation: CASSPPLANTEAFF.

Note on this clone: This sample also contains other DNA sequences that code for the same CDR3. The rearrangement links TRBV7-9 to TRBJ1-1; D is unresolved. From germline, CDR1 is SEHNR and CDR2 FQNEAQ (reference sequence). V lost 5 bases and J lost 0, with 7 bases in between. The CDR3 spans 13 residues. CDR3 sequence: CASSLQLNTEAFF. For the CDR3, the DNA is TGTGCCAGCAGCCTCCAGCTGAACACTGAAGCTTTCTTT.

The chain has TRBV20-1 and TRBJ2-7; D remains unclear. Germline V gene lookup returns CDR1 DFQATT and CDR2 SNEGSKA (reference sequence). V was clipped by 6 bases and J by 1 base, with 4 bases between them. The CDR3 is made up of 10 amino acids. CDR3 in DNA: TGCAGTGCCCCTTCCTACGAGCAGTACTTC. Its protein is CSAPSYEQYF.

The rearrangement links TRBV5-6 to TRBJ2-1; the match to TRBD1 covers 9 bases. This CDR3 spans 14 amino acids. Losses at the gene ends were 0 bases for V and 10 bases for J; bases not matched to a gene: 5. Looked up from germline, CDR1 is SGHDT and CDR2 is YYEEEE. DNA for the CDR3: TGTGCCAGCAGCTTGGTGGACAGGGGTTCGGAGCAGTTCTTC. Translated: CASSLVDRGSEQFF.

V usage is TRBV18 and J usage is TRBJ1-6, with D possibly matching TRBD1 (6 bases). The CDR3 length is 14 residues. CDR1 KGHSH and CDR2 LQKENI come from the germline V gene. The germline V and J ends were trimmed by 4 bases and 13 bases, with 17 bases remaining between them. The CDR3 coding sequence is TGTGCCAGCTCACTACAGGGATGGGTTTCTCCCCTCCACTTT. Amino acids: CASSLQGWVSPLHF.

This clone was recorded only once. The CDR3 reads CASSPGGPWLRYGYTF. The CDR3 DNA is TGTGCCAGCTCCCCCGGGGGCCCCTGGCTCCGCTATGGCTACACCTTC. The chain has TRBV18 and TRBJ1-2; tentatively, D is TRBD1 (6 bases). The V gene's germline CDR1 is KGHSH and CDR2 LQKENI. The CDR3 totals 16 residues. Trimming stripped 6 bases from V and 4 bases from J, with 21 bases between.

This clone was observed a few times. V is TRBV28 and J is TRBJ1-1; the D is unclear. V was clipped by 7 bases and J by 10 bases, with 10 bases between them. Germline CDR1 reads MDHEN; CDR2 reads SYDVKM. The CDR3 spans 10 residues. Here the CDR3 DNA reads TGTGCCAGCAAAGGCTCTAGAGCTTTCTTT. This codes for CASKGSRAFF.

The V gene is TRBV28, the J gene TRBJ1-1; 9 nucleotides agree with TRBD1. The CDR3 spans 14 residues. Germline CDR1 MDHEN, CDR2 SYDVKM. The V and J ends lost 5 bases and 6 bases, in that order; junction bases with no gene match: 7. The CDR3 sequence: CASSPSGTGSEAFF. For the CDR3, the DNA is TGTGCCAGCAGTCCCTCAGGGACAGGGTCTGAAGCTTTCTTT.

This chain joins TRBV28 and TRBJ2-5; 13 nucleotides line up with TRBD2. With V trimmed by 5 bases and J by 5 bases, 5 bases remained unmatched. The CDR3 extends over 15 amino acids. Germline CDR1 and CDR2: MDHEN and SYDVKM. CDR3 bases: TGTGCCAGCAGTCCGTGGACTAGCGGGAGCGAGACCCAGTACTTC. Its translation: CASSPWTSGSETQYF.

This clone showed up just a few times. The chain couples TRBV29-1 to TRBJ1-5; D not certain. The CDR3 length is 15 residues. Trimming stripped 4 bases from V and 4 bases from J, with 17 bases between. Germline V CDR1 and CDR2: SQVTM, ANQGSEA. The CDR3 bases are TGCAGCGTTGCCGATGGGTTCTTGGGGAATCAGCCCCAGCATTTT. Protein sequence: CSVADGFLGNQPQHF.

The chain is built from TRBV3-1 (or the pseudogene TRBV3-2) and TRBJ2-3; 12 bases map to TRBD2. The CDR3 sequence is 15 residues long. Germline V gives CDR1 LGHDT, CDR2 YNNKEL (reference sequence). Trimming took 4 bases from V and 4 from J; bases not matched to a gene: 3. CDR3: CASSRTSGTADTQYF. In DNA, the CDR3 is TGTGCCAGCAGCCGGACTAGCGGGACAGCAGATACGCAGTATTTT.

The genes are TRBV11-3 and TRBJ2-1; the D gene could be TRBD1 or TRBD2 (5 bases each). The CDR3 consists of 15 residues. CDR1 and CDR2 (germline): SGHNT, YENEEA. V shed 3 bases and J shed 6 bases, with 15 bases lying between them. The CDR3 DNA follows: TGTGCCAGCAGCTTCAATCGGGGCGCGGGCAATGAGCAGTTCTTC. Its protein is CASSFNRGAGNEQFF.

V gene TRBV7-2 combines with J gene TRBJ1-1, with D unresolved. Trimming took 1 base from V and 3 from J, leaving 6 bases between them. Germline V gene data show CDR1 as SGHTA and CDR2 as FQGNSA. This CDR3 contains 13 residues. The chain's CDR3 is CASSLEIYTEAFF. As DNA, the CDR3 is TGTGCCAGCAGCTTAGAAATTTACACTGAAGCTTTCTTT.

V gene TRBV5-1 combines with J gene TRBJ2-7; the D is unclear. This CDR3 is built from 13 residues. V gave up 2 bases and J gave up 0 bases, with 6 bases separating them. Looked up from germline, CDR1 is SGHRS and CDR2 is YFSETQ. The DNA of the CDR3 is TGCGCCAGCAGCTTACCAAGCTCCTACGAGCAGTACTTC. Protein sequence: CASSLPSSYEQYF.

V is TRBV6-2 or TRBV6-3 and J is TRBJ1-2; D is unclear. CDR3 length: 13 amino acids. Germline V gene lookup returns CDR1 MNHEY and CDR2 SVGEGT. Trimming removed 1 base from V and 6 bases from J, with 9 bases in between. The CDR3 protein is CASSYFQKDGYTF. The CDR3 nucleotides are TGTGCCAGCAGTTACTTCCAGAAGGATGGCTACACCTTC.

The gene calls are TRBV5-4 and TRBJ2-2, with D hard to call. CDR3 length: 13 residues. Trimming removed 1 base at V and 3 bases at J, with 4 bases between. Germline CDR1 reads SGHNT; CDR2 reads YYREEE (reference sequence). The CDR3 DNA is TGTGCCAGCAGCTTGACGTACACCGGGGAGCTGTTTTTT. Translating gives CASSLTYTGELFF.